This TCR beta chain was captured in a study of shared T cell receptors in the human thymus. The germline V gene encodes CDR1 SGHNT and CDR2 YYREEE (reference sequence). The CDR3 length is 17 residues. J was trimmed by 7 bases and V by 3 bases; bases with no gene match: 12. Produced via immunoSEQ multiplex PCR; TCRdb's table is partial and in-frame only. This sample has about 380,000 clones, with about 95% found just once. This sequence originates from a human donor. The chain has TRBV5-4 and TRBJ2-1, with 11 bases identical to TRBD2. Sequenced material: thymocytes. DNA of the CDR3: TGTGCCAGCAGCTGTAAACCGGGACTAGCGGTCCTTAATGAGCAGTTCTTC. Its translation: CASSCKPGLAVLNEQFF.